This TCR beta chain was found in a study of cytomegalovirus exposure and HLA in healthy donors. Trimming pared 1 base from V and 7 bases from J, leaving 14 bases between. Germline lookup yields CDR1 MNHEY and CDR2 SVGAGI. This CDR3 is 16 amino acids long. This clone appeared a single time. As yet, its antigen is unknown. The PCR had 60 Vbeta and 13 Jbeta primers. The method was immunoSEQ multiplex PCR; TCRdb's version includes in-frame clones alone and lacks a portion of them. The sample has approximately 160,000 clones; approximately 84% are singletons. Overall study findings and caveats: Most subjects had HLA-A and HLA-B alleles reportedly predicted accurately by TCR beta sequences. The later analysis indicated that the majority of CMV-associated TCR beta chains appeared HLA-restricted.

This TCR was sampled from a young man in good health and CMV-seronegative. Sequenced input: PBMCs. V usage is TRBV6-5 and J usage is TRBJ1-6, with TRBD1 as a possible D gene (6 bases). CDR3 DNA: TGTGCCAGCAGTTACTACTTTCTGGGGGCGAATTCACCCCTCCACTTT. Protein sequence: CASSYYFLGANSPLHF.